This T cell receptor (beta chain) derives from a study of vaccination and CD4 T cells after COVID-19. Whole-study results and caveats: For convalescent patients, a median about 90% of reactive clones surfaced exclusively after vaccination.

On this clonotype: Its antigen remains unidentified. Compared with germline, one end of the junction differs, possibly owing to a read error.

Sequencing of the DNA from cultured CD4+ T cells was carried out with the Oncomine TCR Beta short-read assay. One entry per CDR3 protein results from TCRdb running MiXCR on the PCR reads. The data contain about 8,900 distinct CDR3 sequences, 60% to 80% of them singletons. Looked up from germline, CDR1 is SNHLY and CDR2 is FYNNEI. This CDR3 comprises 16 residues. Treatment given: roughly 10-day PBMC culture with coronavirus spike peptide pools or control peptides (ViraFEST assay). In the ViraFEST assay, peptide-pool expansion preceded TCR sequencing of expanded clonotypes. The chain has TRBV2 and TRBJ2-3; tentatively, D is TRBD1 or TRBD2 (6 bases each). The source of this sequence is a human donor who had recovered from COVID-19. The sequenced material came from CD4+ T cells from blood, cultured in vitro. Here the CDR3 reads CASRDPGGGHTDTQYF. In DNA form, the CDR3 reads TGTGCTAGCAGGGACCCTGGAGGGGGGCACACAGATACGCAGTATTTT.